Below, 16 T cell receptor beta chains from the same sample are listed, as sequenced in a study of T cells after somatic rescue of genetic block. Repertoires were generated with immunoSEQ multiplex PCR, while TCRdb's copy carries only in-frame clones and drops some. The table shows 45,000 to 55,000 clones, with around 96% occurring only once. Specimen: peripheral blood mononuclear cells (PBMCs). These receptors came from a child under three years old.

J is TRBJ2-3 and V is TRBV27; D is possibly TRBD2 (5 bases). The CDR3 sequence is 15 residues long. Germline V gene lookup returns CDR1 MNHEY and CDR2 SMNVEV (reference sequence). V lost 2 bases to trimming and J lost 3 bases, with 12 bases between them. The CDR3, as DNA: TGTGCCAGCAGTTTAAAGCGGAGCCCTACAGATACGCAGTATTTT. Amino acid sequence: CASSLKRSPTDTQYF.

The CDR3 bases are TGCGCCAGCAGCTTGGGGACTAGCGGGAGTGGGAATGAGCAGTTCTTC. The encoded protein is CASSLGTSGSGNEQFF. The genes are TRBV5-1 and TRBJ2-1; 13 bases map to TRBD2. The CDR3 extends over 16 amino acids. V trimming: 0 bases; J trimming: 7 bases; junction bases outside the gene matches: 4. CDR1 is SGHRS and CDR2 is YFSETQ in the germline V gene. The full variable domain, completed using reference TRBV5-1 and TRBJ2-1, is KAGVTQTPRYLIKTRGQQVTLSCSPISGHRSVSWYQQTPGQGLQFLFEYFSETQRNKGNFPGRFSGRQFSNSRSEMNVSTLELGDSALYLCASSLGTSGSGNEQFFGPGTRLTVL.

Only one count was recorded for this clone. The genes are TRBV6-1 and TRBJ2-1; 9 bases fit TRBD2. The germline gives CDR1 MNHNS, CDR2 SASEGT. After removal of 4 bases from V and 1 base from J, the junction contained 17 bases not matched to a gene. This CDR3 is built from 20 residues. The DNA for the CDR3 is TGTGCCAGCAGTGCCCGTCCGGGACTAGCCCGGAGAAGGTCCTACAATGAGCAGTTCTTC. Translation: CASSARPGLARRRSYNEQFF.

The chain recombines TRBV27 with TRBJ2-5; D unclear. With 3 bases removed from V and 0 bases from J, the gap between germline ends came to 5 bases. CDR1 MNHEY and CDR2 SMNVEV come from the germline V gene (reference sequence). This CDR3 is built from 13 residues. CDR3 bases: TGTGCCAGCAGTTTCTCGTACCAAGAGACCCAGTACTTC. Translated, it gives CASSFSYQETQYF.

The gene calls are TRBV9 and TRBJ2-1, with 15 positions matching TRBD2. V was pared by 3 bases and J by 8 bases, with 6 bases of the junction left unmatched. Germline V gene data show CDR1 as SGDLS and CDR2 as YYNGEE. This CDR3 region has 16 residues. The CDR3 nucleotides read TGTGCCAGCAGCGGGACTAGCGGGAGGGCCTCGGATGAGCAGTTCTTC. Translating it yields CASSGTSGRASDEQFF. Based on the CDR3 plus reference TRBV9 and TRBJ2-1, the full variable domain is DSGVTQTPKHLITATGQRVTLRCSPRSGDLSVYWYQQSLDQGLQFLIQYYNGEERAKGNILERFSAQQFPDLHSELNLSSLELGDSALYFCASSGTSGRASDEQFFGPGTRLTVL.

The rearrangement links TRBV6-1 to TRBJ1-6; possible D gene TRBD1, 6 bases. V was clipped by 6 bases and J by 10 bases, with 16 bases between them. Germline V gene data show CDR1 as MNHNS and CDR2 as SASEGT. This CDR3 region has 14 residues. In nucleotides, the CDR3 is TGTGCCAGCAGCGCCGGGACACCCGGGTCACCCCTCCACTTT. Protein sequence: CASSAGTPGSPLHF.

The V call is TRBV6-1, the J call TRBJ1-5; D unresolved. V was cut by 0 bases and J by 6 bases, with 9 bases left in between. The CDR3 consists of 14 residues. In germline, CDR1 is MNHNS, CDR2 SASEGT. This chain's CDR3 is CASSEAPGLQPQHF. CDR3 DNA: TGTGCCAGCAGTGAAGCGCCAGGTCTTCAGCCCCAGCATTTT.

The rearrangement uses TRBV11-2 and TRBJ1-1; D is possibly TRBD1 (5 bases). Trimming pared 4 bases from V and 2 bases from J, leaving 5 bases between. This CDR3 is built from 12 residues. Germline CDR1 and CDR2: SGHAT and FQNNGV. CDR3 bases: TGTGCCAGCAGCTGGGACAACACTGAAGCTTTCTTT. This encodes CASSWDNTEAFF.

The chain employs TRBV30 and TRBJ2-6, with a tentative D call TRBD1 (5 bases). The CDR3 sequence is 17 residues long. The germline V and J ends were trimmed by 0 bases and 0 bases, with 12 bases remaining between them. Germline V CDR1 and CDR2: GTSNPN, SVGIG (reference sequence). CDR3 residues: CAWSVGAYRSGANVLTF. CDR3 in DNA: TGTGCCTGGAGTGTAGGGGCCTACCGCTCTGGGGCCAACGTCCTGACTTTC. Based on the CDR3 plus reference TRBV30 and TRBJ2-6, the full variable domain is SQTIHQWPATLVQPVGSPLSLECTVEGTSNPNLYWYRQAAGRGLQLLFYSVGIGQISSEVPQNLSASRPQDRQFILSSKKLLLSDSGFYLCAWSVGAYRSGANVLTFGAGSRLTVL.

The chain combines TRBV4-3 with TRBJ2-3, with D maybe TRBD2 (6 bases). In germline, CDR1 is LGHNA, CDR2 YSLEER. This CDR3 is 17 amino acids long. Trimming removed 6 bases from V and 1 base from J, with 20 bases in between. CDR3 residues: CASSSDPPGEGTDTQYF. In DNA, the CDR3 is TGCGCCAGCAGTTCTGACCCCCCCGGGGAGGGCACAGATACGCAGTATTTT.

V is TRBV5-6 and J is TRBJ2-1; 13 positions agree with TRBD2. V shed 2 bases and J 4 bases; nucleotides not matched to a gene: 6. The CDR3 is 17 amino acids. Per germline, CDR1 SGHDT and CDR2 YYEEEE. The CDR3 DNA reads as TGTGCCAGCAGCTTAGGGACTAGCGGGAAGGTGTACAATGAGCAGTTCTTC. Translating gives CASSLGTSGKVYNEQFF.

CDR3 sequence: CASRRAEYGYTF. Here the CDR3 DNA reads TGTGCCAGCCGGAGGGCGGAGTATGGCTACACCTTC. This chain joins TRBV28 and TRBJ1-2; D ambiguous. V was clipped by 8 bases and J by 5 bases, with 12 bases between them. CDR1 is MDHEN, CDR2 SYDVKM, per germline. This CDR3 has 12 residues.

This chain connects TRBV7-9 to TRBJ1-5; D call uncertain. The CDR3 totals 13 residues. Trimming took 5 bases from V and 4 from J, leaving 9 bases between them. Germline assignment: CDR1 SEHNR and CDR2 FQNEAQ (reference sequence). CDR3 in amino acids: CASSLRQNQPQHF. The CDR3 bases are TGTGCCAGCAGCCTGAGACAAAATCAGCCCCAGCATTTT.

The genes are TRBV4-3 and TRBJ2-3, with D tentatively TRBD1 (6 bases). CDR1 is LGHNA, CDR2 YSLEER, per germline. V lost 3 bases and J 6 bases, leaving 16 bases between the germline ends. There are 15 residues in the CDR3. The DNA of the CDR3 is TGCGCCAGCAGCCATTTGGCAGGGGAAGGGGATACGCAGTATTTT. It yields the protein CASSHLAGEGDTQYF.

This CDR3 is CASSLQIASDEQFF. The CDR3 DNA reads as TGTGCCAGCAGCTTACAGATAGCGAGCGATGAGCAGTTCTTC. The V call is TRBV7-9, the J call TRBJ2-1; D may be TRBD2 (5 bases). The germline V gene encodes CDR1 SEHNR and CDR2 FQNEAQ (reference sequence). This CDR3 region has 14 residues. V was pared by 2 bases and J by 8 bases, with 13 bases between.

This clone occurred once. This chain uses TRBV6-1 with TRBJ1-5, with D hard to call. Germline values: CDR1 MNHNS, CDR2 SASEGT. The CDR3 is made up of 12 amino acids. V lost 4 bases to trimming and J lost 4 bases, with 5 bases between them. The CDR3 loop is CASSVRNQPQHF. For the CDR3, the DNA is TGTGCCAGCAGTGTCAGGAATCAGCCCCAGCATTTT.